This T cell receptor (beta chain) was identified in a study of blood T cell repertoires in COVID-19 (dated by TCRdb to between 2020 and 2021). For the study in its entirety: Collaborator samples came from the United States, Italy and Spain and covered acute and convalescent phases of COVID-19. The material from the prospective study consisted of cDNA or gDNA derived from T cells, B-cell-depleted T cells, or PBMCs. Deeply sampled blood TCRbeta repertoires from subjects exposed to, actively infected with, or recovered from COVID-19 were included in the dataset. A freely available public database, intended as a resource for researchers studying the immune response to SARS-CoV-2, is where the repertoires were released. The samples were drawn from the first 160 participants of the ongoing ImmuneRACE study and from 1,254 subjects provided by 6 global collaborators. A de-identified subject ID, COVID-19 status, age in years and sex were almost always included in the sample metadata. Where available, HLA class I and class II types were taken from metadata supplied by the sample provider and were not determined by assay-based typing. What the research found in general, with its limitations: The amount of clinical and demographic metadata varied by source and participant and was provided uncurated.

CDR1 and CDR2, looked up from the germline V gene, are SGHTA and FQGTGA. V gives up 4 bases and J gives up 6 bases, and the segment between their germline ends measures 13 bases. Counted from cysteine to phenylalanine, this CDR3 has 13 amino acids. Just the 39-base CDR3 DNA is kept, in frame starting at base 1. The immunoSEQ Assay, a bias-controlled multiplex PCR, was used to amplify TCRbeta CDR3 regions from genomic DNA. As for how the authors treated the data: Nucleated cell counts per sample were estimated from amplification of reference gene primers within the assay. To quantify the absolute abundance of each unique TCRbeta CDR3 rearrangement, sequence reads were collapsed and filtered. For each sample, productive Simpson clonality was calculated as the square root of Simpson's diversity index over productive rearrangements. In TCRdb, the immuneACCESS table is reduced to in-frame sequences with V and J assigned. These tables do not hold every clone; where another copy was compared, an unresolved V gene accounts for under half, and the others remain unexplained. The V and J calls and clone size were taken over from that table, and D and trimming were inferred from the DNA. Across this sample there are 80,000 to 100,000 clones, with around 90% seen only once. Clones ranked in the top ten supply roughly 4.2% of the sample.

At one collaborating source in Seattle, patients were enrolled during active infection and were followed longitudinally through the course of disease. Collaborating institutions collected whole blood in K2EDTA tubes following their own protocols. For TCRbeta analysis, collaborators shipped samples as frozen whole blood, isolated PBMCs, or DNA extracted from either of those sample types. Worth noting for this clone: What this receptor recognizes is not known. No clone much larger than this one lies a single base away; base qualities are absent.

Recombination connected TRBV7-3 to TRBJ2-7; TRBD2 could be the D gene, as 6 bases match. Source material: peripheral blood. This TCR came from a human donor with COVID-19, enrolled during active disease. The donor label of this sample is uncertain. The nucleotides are TGTGCCAGCAGCTCATCCCGGGAGTCCGAGCAGTACTTC. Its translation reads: CASSSSRESEQYF.